These 21 T cell receptor beta chains originate from one sample sequenced in a study of molecular identifiers for immune sequencing clone quantification. TCRdb called the PCR reads again in MiXCR, with one record for every CDR3 protein. The table has approximately 680,000 distinct CDR3 sequences, 25% seen once. The sequenced material came from naive CD8+ T cells from blood, with Jurkat cell RNA spiked in. The subset here: FACS-sorted CD8+CD4-CCR7+CD45RA+ naive T cells. Receptors were obtained from a human donor in good health. Some libraries in this study had Jurkat cell RNA spiked in.

This clonotype was counted at least ten times. This chain joins TRBV7-9 and TRBJ2-3, with unresolved D. The CDR3 runs to 13 residues. The germline V gene has CDR1 SEHNR and CDR2 FQNEAQ (reference sequence). V was shortened by 3 bases and J by 6 bases, with 10 bases between the two germline ends. CDR3 DNA: TGTGCCAGCAGCTTTGGGGTCGGGGATACGCAGTATTTT. Its protein product is CASSFGVGDTQYF.

This chain uses TRBV27 with TRBJ2-1, with D unresolved. The germline V gene has CDR1 MNHEY and CDR2 SMNVEV (reference sequence). V was cut by 7 bases and J by 5 bases, with 18 bases left in between. This CDR3 is 15 amino acids long. The chain's CDR3 is CASNSLPSWNNEQFF. The CDR3 DNA sequence: TGTGCCAGCAATTCTCTACCATCGTGGAACAATGAGCAGTTCTTC.

About this clonotype: Mismatch with germline at one junction end may stem from a read error. The chain has TRBV27 and TRBJ2-4, with a possible D match to TRBD1 (6 bases). Looked up from germline, CDR1 is MNHEY and CDR2 is SMNVEV (reference sequence). The CDR3 extends over 12 amino acids. CDR3 in DNA: TGTGCCAGCAAGGGGGTCAAAAACACTCAGTACTTC. Its protein is CASKGVKNTQYF.

The gene calls are TRBV6-5 and TRBJ2-4; the match to TRBD2 covers 9 bases. The trim removed 0 bases at V and 2 bases at J, leaving 14 bases unmatched. This CDR3 contains 20 residues. Germline CDR1 and CDR2: MNHEY and SVGAGI. CDR3 loop: CASSYSYLPSGDLSKNIQYF. CDR3 bases: TGTGCCAGCAGTTACTCGTACTTGCCTAGCGGGGATCTGTCCAAAAACATTCAGTACTTC.

This clonotype was counted between two and nine times. This chain links TRBV6-1 with TRBJ2-5; D is unclear. From germline, CDR1 is MNHNS and CDR2 SASEGT. The CDR3 length is 16 residues. Trimming shortened V by 1 base and J by 0 bases, and 12 bases separated the two germline ends. CDR3: CASSEGTIPYQETQYF. CDR3 in DNA: TGTGCCAGCAGTGAAGGGACCATCCCGTACCAAGAGACCCAGTACTTC.

The chain couples TRBV27 to TRBJ2-3; D may be TRBD2 (7 bases). The CDR3 length is 18 residues. V was shortened by 0 bases and J by 2 bases, with 18 bases between the two germline ends. CDR1 is MNHEY and CDR2 is SMNVEV in the germline V gene (reference sequence). The CDR3 nucleotides read TGTGCCAGCAGTTTATCTTCCGGGGGGCCTTTTTACACAGATACGCAGTATTTT. Its translation is CASSLSSGGPFYTDTQYF.

This clonotype turned up a few times. This chain uses TRBV6-5 with TRBJ2-1, with 7 bases fitting TRBD2. Germline-derived CDR1 and CDR2 are MNHEY and SVGAGI. This CDR3 has 14 amino acids. V trimming: 2 bases; J trimming: 5 bases; junction bases outside the gene matches: 3. DNA of the CDR3: TGTGCCAGCAGTTACGCGGCGGGAGACAATGAGCAGTTCTTC. Translating gives CASSYAAGDNEQFF.

This clonotype occurred a few times. The chain combines TRBV20-1 with TRBJ1-6; D remains unclear. The germline V and J ends were trimmed by 0 bases and 8 bases, with 20 bases remaining between them. The CDR3 totals 17 residues. Germline CDR1 and CDR2: DFQATT and SNEGSKA (reference sequence). The CDR3, as DNA: TGCAGTGCTAGAGATCCTGAGGGAACTCTTAGTGATTCACCCCTCCACTTT. It translates to CSARDPEGTLSDSPLHF.

In its sample, this clonotype was seen many times. The chain has TRBV28 and TRBJ2-7; 7 bases are a match to TRBD1. The junction had 3 bases not matched to a gene; V was cut back by 8 bases and J by 2 bases. CDR3 length: 12 residues. Germline CDR1 MDHEN, CDR2 SYDVKM. The CDR3 DNA reads TGTGCCAGCCTGGGACAGACCTACGAGCAGTACTTC. Translation gives CASLGQTYEQYF.

The chain is built from TRBV7-9 and TRBJ2-7; 7 bases line up with TRBD2. The V and J ends lost 5 bases and 6 bases, in that order; junction bases with no gene match: 7. The CDR3 is 13 amino acids. Per germline, CDR1 SEHNR and CDR2 FQNEAQ (reference sequence). In DNA form, the CDR3 reads TGTGCCAGCAGCACGACTAGCAGGGTCGAGCAGTACTTC. It yields the protein CASSTTSRVEQYF.

This clonotype was counted only a few times. The rearrangement uses TRBV5-1 and TRBJ2-1; weak D call: TRBD1 (5 bases). V dropped 0 bases and J dropped 7 bases, with 11 bases sitting between them. The CDR3 runs 14 residues. Germline loops: CDR1 SGHRS, CDR2 YFSETQ. The CDR3 nucleotides are TGCGCCAGCAGCTTGGATGCGAAGGGGAATGAGCAGTTCTTC. It specifies CASSLDAKGNEQFF.

The chain carries TRBV29-1 and TRBJ2-7; the D gene is possibly TRBD2 (6 bases). CDR1 and CDR2 from the germline V gene are SQVTM and ANQGSEA. The CDR3 spans 11 residues. Trimming removed 2 bases at V and 4 bases at J, with 6 bases between. The CDR3 spells CSVELAYEQYF. Here the CDR3 DNA reads TGCAGCGTTGAACTAGCGTACGAGCAGTACTTC.

CDR3 sequence reads: CASSWSLGTSSYNEQFF. Written as DNA, the CDR3 is TGTGCCAGCAGTTGGTCTTTGGGGACGAGCTCCTACAATGAGCAGTTCTTC. The V and J genes are TRBV12-3 or TRBV12-4 and TRBJ2-1; the D call may be TRBD1 or TRBD2 (5 bases each). This CDR3 is built from 17 residues. V lost 4 bases, J lost 0 bases, and 16 bases lay in between.

The J gene is TRBJ1-3, the V gene TRBV6-5, with a possible D match to TRBD1 (5 bases). The germline V and J ends were trimmed by 2 bases and 8 bases, with 19 bases remaining between them. CDR3 length: 16 amino acids. Germline V gene lookup returns CDR1 MNHEY and CDR2 SVGAGI. Here the CDR3 reads CASSYGVGGVVDTIYF. The CDR3 DNA reads as TGTGCCAGCAGTTACGGGGTCGGGGGGGTAGTGGACACCATATATTTT.

This clonotype was seen repeatedly, ten times or more. The chain employs TRBV14 and TRBJ1-1, with D perhaps TRBD1 (6 bases). There are 13 residues in the CDR3. The germline V gene has CDR1 SGHDN and CDR2 FVKESK. Between the trimmed V and J ends, which lost 5 bases and 4 bases, there was a span of 11 bases. The CDR3: CASSIWGLTEAFF. The CDR3 region has the DNA TGTGCCAGCAGCATATGGGGGCTCACTGAAGCTTTCTTT.

This clonotype showed up just a few times. This chain connects TRBV27 to TRBJ1-2; D is possibly TRBD1 (5 bases). V lost 5 bases and J lost 2, with 18 bases in between. Germline-derived CDR1 and CDR2 are MNHEY and SMNVEV (reference sequence). The CDR3 totals 16 residues. The CDR3 here is CASSPRWGGSNYGYTF. As DNA, the CDR3 is TGTGCCAGCAGTCCGAGGTGGGGGGGGTCCAACTATGGCTACACCTTC.

This clonotype came up many times. V is TRBV7-2 and J is TRBJ2-7, with a possible D match to TRBD1 (7 bases). The V end lost 0 bases, the J end lost 3 bases, and 12 bases lay between the germline ends. The V gene's germline CDR1 is SGHTA and CDR2 FQGNSA. This CDR3 has 15 amino acids. CDR3 region: CASSLASQGGYEQYF. In nucleotides, the CDR3 is TGTGCCAGCAGCTTAGCGAGCCAGGGGGGCTACGAGCAGTACTTC.

This clonotype has ten or more counts. The V and J genes are TRBV21-1 and TRBJ2-5; the table assigns TRBD2, which was not confirmed against the DNA. TRBV21-1 is listed as a pseudogene. The CDR3 extends over 18 amino acids. The DNA for the CDR3 is TGTGCCAGCAGCAAAAAGGGGGGAGCGGGAGACTTCCAAGAGACCCAGTACTTC. Translating it yields CASSKKGGAGDFQETQYF.

Concerning this clonotype itself: This may stem from a read error, because a much larger clone lies one nucleotide away. V gene TRBV29-1 combines with J gene TRBJ2-7; D unresolved. Per the germline V gene, CDR1 is SQVTM and CDR2 is ANQGSEA. The CDR3 has 11 residues. With 6 bases removed from V and 6 bases from J, the gap between germline ends came to 12 bases. CDR3 in DNA: TGCAGCGTAGAACAGCGCGGCGAGCAGTACTTC. Residues: CSVEQRGEQYF.

The chain recombines TRBV27 with TRBJ2-1; a possible D gene is TRBD2 (5 bases). V lost 5 bases to trimming and J lost 9 bases, with 14 bases between them. Germline V gene data show CDR1 as MNHEY and CDR2 as SMNVEV (reference sequence). The length of the CDR3 is 13 residues. The CDR3 DNA follows: TGTGCCAGCAGTAATCCCGGGGTTAGTGAGCAGTTCTTC. Protein sequence: CASSNPGVSEQFF.

The genes are TRBV19 and TRBJ1-1; perhaps TRBD1 as D (5 bases). Germline assignment: CDR1 LNHDA and CDR2 SQIVND (reference sequence). CDR3 length: 13 residues. Trimming took off 10 bases at V and 4 bases at J, with 16 bases between the two ends. This CDR3 reads CATDTGGPTEAFF. The CDR3 DNA is TGTGCCACCGACACGGGGGGACCCACTGAAGCTTTCTTT.